Listed below are T cell receptor beta chains from one sample, sequenced in a study of T-cell reconstitution after alpha-beta-depleted transplantation in children. From the PCR reads, TCRdb called clonotypes with MiXCR, one entry per CDR3 protein. This sample has 670,000 or so distinct CDR3 sequences, with around 13% found just once. Here the sequenced sample was PBMCs, taken before TCRalphabeta/CD19-depleted stem cell transplant. The receptors stem from a girl aged 2 to 10 with congenital amegakaryocytic thrombocytopenia, due to receive a stem cell transplant. The CDR3 runs from the conserved cysteine through the conserved F or W. A D gene is named only where the DNA matches it firmly. Size is stated for part of the rows, as once, few or many counts, or as a class when the clone is expanded.

d_call clone_size j_call v_call cdr3_nt cdr3_aa
TRBD2 many TRBJ2-3 TRBV9 TGTGCCAGCAGCCTCTTTAGCCCTAGCGGGAGTTTTGCAGATACGCAGTATTTT CASSLFSPSGSFADTQYF
- many TRBJ2-2 TRBV5-1 TGCGCCAGCAGCTTGGAAGCGACAGGGAACACCGGGGAGCTGTTTTTT CASSLEATGNTGELFF
TRBD2 few TRBJ2-2 TRBV5-1 TGCGCCAGCAGCTACGCTCTAGCGGGCACCGGGGAGCTGTTTTTT CASSYALAGTGELFF
TRBD2 many TRBJ2-3 TRBV20-1 TGCAGTGCTGAGACTAGCGGAGGCACAGATACGCAGTATTTT CSAETSGGTDTQYF
TRBD2 few TRBJ2-1 TRBV10-3 TGTGCCATCAGTAACCTAGCGGGAGCGGCGTCCGATGAGCAGTTCTTC CAISNLAGAASDEQFF
TRBD2 many TRBJ2-7 TRBV9 TGTGCCAGCAGCGTAGGAATAGCGGGAGGGTACGAGCAGTACTTC CASSVGIAGGYEQYF
TRBD2 few TRBJ2-1 TRBV5-1 TGCGCCAGCAGCTTGGCTAGCGGGAGAAGGTACAATGAGCAGTTCTTC CASSLASGRRYNEQFF
TRBD1 few TRBJ2-5 TRBV5-1 TGCGCCAGCAGTTACCGGGACAGGGACCAAGAGACCCAGTACTTC CASSYRDRDQETQYF
- many TRBJ2-7 TRBV10-3 TGTGCCATCAGTGACGGGGACGTATCGGGCTACGAGCAGTACTTC CAISDGDVSGYEQYF
TRBD2 - TRBJ2-5 TRBV12-3/TRBV12-4 TGTGCCAGCAGTTTAGGGTCTAGCGGGAGGAGTCTGGGAGAGACCCAGTACTTC CASSLGSSGRSLGETQYF
- many TRBJ2-7 TRBV28 TGTGCCAGCAGTTTTTCAGGAACCTACGAGCAGTACTTC CASSFSGTYEQYF
- many TRBJ1-5 TRBV12-3/TRBV12-4 TGTGCCAGCAGTGGGGACGGGATTGGTGGTCAGCCCCAGCATTTT CASSGDGIGGQPQHF
TRBD2 many TRBJ2-3 TRBV28 TGTGCCAGCAATAGACTAGCGGGAGGTTGGGATACGCAGTATTTT CASNRLAGGWDTQYF
TRBD1 many TRBJ1-1 TRBV20-1 TGCAGTGCTAGACCGGGACAGGGCAACACTGAAGCTTTCTTT CSARPGQGNTEAFF
- - TRBJ2-5 TRBV7-9 TGTGCCGGCAGCTTAGCGACAACGGGGGAGACCCAGTACTTC CAGSLATTGETQYF
- few TRBJ2-2 TRBV7-2 TGTGCCAGCAGCTTAGGGGTTTGGGTATCTGGGGAGCTGTTTTTT CASSLGVWVSGELFF
- many TRBJ1-1 TRBV27 TGTGCCAGCAGCTGGACCGGGGCCAGCACTGAAGCTTTCTTT CASSWTGASTEAFF
- few TRBJ2-1 TRBV30 TGTGCCTACCGGGACTACAATGAGCAGTTCTTC CAYRDYNEQFF
- many TRBJ2-7 TRBV28 TGTGCCAGCAGTTTATCGCCAGGTCTTTCCTACGAGCAGTACTTC CASSLSPGLSYEQYF
- many TRBJ2-7 TRBV28 TGTGCCAGCAGTTTAATCCACGAGCAGTACTTC CASSLIHEQYF
TRBD2 many TRBJ2-2 TRBV12-5 TGTGCTAGTGGTTTGGTACCGGGACTAGCATTGACCGGGGAGCTGTTTTTT CASGLVPGLALTGELFF
TRBD1 few TRBJ1-6 TRBV7-2 TGTGCCAGCAGCGCCAGGGACAGCCGGTATTCACCCCTCCACTTT CASSARDSRYSPLHF